The following is a T cell receptor (beta chain) sequence with its context. Its antigen is not known. V lost 0 bases, J lost 1 base, and 6 bases lay in between. In germline, CDR1 is MNHNS, CDR2 SASEGT. The CDR3 sequence is 14 residues long. Sequencing used immunoSEQ multiplex PCR; TCRdb keeps in-frame clones, though not all of them. The repertoire holds roughly 160,000 clones, with about 91% as singletons. The data are from a study of T cell responses to AZD1222 COVID-19 vaccine. Study-wide findings and caveats: White British people made up most donors, females outnumbered males, and clonal diversity was possibly underestimated.

This specimen consisted of peripheral blood, obtained on day 0 of MenACWY control vaccination. The chain joins TRBV6-1 to TRBJ1-1, with D tentatively TRBD1 (5 bases). The receptor comes from an adult in good health. The CDR3 DNA reads as TGTGCCAGCAGTGAAGCCAGGGCGAACACTGAAGCTTTCTTT. Translated: CASSEARANTEAFF.